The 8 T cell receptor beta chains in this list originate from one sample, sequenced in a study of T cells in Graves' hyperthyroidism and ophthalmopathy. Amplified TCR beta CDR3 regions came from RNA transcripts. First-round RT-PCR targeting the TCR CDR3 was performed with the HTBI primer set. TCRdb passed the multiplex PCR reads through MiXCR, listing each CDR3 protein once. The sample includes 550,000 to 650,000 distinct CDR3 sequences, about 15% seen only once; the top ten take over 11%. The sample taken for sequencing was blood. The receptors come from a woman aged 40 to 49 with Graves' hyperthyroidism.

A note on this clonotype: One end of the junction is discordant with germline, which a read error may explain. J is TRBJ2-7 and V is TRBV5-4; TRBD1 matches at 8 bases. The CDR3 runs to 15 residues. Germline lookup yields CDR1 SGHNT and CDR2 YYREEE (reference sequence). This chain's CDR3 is CASSQVPGQVYEQYF. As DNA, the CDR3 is TGCGCCAGCAGCCAAGTTCCGGGACAGGTCTACGAGCAGTACTTC. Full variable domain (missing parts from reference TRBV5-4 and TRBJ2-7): ETGVTQSPTHLIKTRGQQVTLRCSSQSGHNTVSWYQQALGQGPQFIFQYYREEENGRGNFPPRFSGLQFPNYSSELNVNALELDDSALYLCASSQVPGQVYEQYFGPGTRLTVT.

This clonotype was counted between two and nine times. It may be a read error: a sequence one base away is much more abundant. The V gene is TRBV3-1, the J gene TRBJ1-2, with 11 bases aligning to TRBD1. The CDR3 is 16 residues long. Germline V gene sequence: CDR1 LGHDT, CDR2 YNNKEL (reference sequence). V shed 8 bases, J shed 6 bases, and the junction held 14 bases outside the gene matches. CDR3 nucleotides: TGTGCCAGCGGCCGATCCGGGACAGGGGGGAGAGATGGCTACACCTTC. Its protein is CASGRSGTGGRDGYTF.

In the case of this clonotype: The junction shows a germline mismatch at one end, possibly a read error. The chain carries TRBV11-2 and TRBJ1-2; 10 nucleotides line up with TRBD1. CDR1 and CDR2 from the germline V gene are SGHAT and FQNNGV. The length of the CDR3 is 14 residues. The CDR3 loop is CANSRSGTGDGYTF. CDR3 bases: TGTGCCAACAGCCGATCCGGGACAGGGGATGGCTACACCTTC.

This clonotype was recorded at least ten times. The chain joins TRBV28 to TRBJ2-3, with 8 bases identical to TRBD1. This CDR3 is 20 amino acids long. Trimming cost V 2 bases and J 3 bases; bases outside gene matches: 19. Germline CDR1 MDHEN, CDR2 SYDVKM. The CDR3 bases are TGTGCCAGCAGTTTACCTAGTCTTCGGACAGGGAGATTGAAGACAGATACGCAGTATTTT. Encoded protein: CASSLPSLRTGRLKTDTQYF.

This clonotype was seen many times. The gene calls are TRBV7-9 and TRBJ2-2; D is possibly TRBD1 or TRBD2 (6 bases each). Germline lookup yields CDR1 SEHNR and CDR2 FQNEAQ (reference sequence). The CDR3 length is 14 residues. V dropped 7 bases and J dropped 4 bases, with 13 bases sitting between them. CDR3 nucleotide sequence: TGTGCCAGCACGGGGGCAGGACCCACCGGGGAGCTGTTTTTT. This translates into CASTGAGPTGELFF.

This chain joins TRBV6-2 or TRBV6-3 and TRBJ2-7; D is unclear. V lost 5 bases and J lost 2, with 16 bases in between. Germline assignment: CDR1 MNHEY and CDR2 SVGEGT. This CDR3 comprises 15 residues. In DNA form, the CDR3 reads TGTGCCAGCAGTCCCTCGCTGGGGTTGACCTACGAGCAGTACTTC. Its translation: CASSPSLGLTYEQYF.

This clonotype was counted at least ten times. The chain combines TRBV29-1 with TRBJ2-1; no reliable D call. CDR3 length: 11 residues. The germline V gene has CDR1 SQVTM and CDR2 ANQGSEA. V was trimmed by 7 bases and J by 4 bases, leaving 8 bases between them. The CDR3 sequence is CSAAPYNEQFF. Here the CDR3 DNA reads TGCAGCGCGGCCCCGTACAATGAGCAGTTCTTC.

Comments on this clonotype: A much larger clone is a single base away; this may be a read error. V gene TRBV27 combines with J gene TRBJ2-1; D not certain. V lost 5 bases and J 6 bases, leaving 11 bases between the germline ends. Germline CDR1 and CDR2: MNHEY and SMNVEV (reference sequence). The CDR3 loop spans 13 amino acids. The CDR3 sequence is CASSKRPPNEQFF. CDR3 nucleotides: TGTGCCAGCAGTAAGAGACCTCCCAATGAGCAGTTCTTC.